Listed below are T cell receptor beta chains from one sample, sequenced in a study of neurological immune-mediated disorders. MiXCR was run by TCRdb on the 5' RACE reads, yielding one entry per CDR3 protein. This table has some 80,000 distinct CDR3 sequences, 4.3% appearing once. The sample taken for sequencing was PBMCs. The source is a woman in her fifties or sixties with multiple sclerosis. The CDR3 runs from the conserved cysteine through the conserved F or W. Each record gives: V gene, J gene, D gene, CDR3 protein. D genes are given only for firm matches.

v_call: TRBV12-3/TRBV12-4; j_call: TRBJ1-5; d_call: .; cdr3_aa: CASTKMGNQPQHF
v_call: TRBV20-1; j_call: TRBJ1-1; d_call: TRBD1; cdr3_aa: CSASAWAGGNTEAFF
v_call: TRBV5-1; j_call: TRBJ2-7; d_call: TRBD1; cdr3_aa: CASSLVRTGDYEQYF
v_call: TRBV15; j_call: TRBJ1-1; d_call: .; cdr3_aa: CATSREAGTEAFF
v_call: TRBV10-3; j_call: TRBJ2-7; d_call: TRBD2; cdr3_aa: CAISEPGTGLGYEQYF
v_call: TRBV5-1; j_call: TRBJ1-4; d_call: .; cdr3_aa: CASSPGTTGEKLFF
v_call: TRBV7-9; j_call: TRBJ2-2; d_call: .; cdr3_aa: CASSWSIRELFF
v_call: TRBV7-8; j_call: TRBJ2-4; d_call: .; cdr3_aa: CASSLANSGTAKNIQYF
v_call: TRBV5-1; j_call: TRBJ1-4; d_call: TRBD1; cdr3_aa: CASSEGTGAANEKLFF
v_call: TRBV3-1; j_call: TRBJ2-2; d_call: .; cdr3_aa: CASSLHTGELFF
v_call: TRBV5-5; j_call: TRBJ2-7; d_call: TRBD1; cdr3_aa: CASSPPGQGFEQYF
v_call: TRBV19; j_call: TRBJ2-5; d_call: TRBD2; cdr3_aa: CASNRLAGGPQETQYF
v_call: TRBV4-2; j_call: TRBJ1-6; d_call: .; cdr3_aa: CASSQDLVTRGSSPLHF
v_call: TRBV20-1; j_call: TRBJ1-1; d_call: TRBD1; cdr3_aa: CSAAGQGGTTEAFF
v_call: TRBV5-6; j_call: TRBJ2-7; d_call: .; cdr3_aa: CASTSQFSYEQYF
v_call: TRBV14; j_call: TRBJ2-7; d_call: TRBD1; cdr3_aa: CASRPGTGLDEQYF
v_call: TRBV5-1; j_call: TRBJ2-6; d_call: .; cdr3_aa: CASSLAANVLTF
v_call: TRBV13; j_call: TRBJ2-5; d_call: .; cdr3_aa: CASSSQATQYF
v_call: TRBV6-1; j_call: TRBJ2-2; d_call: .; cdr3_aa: CASTYRSAVGTGELFF
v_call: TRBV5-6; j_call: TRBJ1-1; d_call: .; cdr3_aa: CASSLAGRKNTEAFF
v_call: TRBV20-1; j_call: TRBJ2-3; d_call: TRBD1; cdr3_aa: CSASFTGQATDTQYF
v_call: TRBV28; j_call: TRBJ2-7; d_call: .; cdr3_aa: CASMGGTLSYEQYF
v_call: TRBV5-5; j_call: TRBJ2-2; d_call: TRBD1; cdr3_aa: CASSLEGRGSNTGELFF